This T cell receptor (beta chain) was identified in a study of cytotoxic CD8 clonotypes in ibrutinib-treated CLL. About the study: Response was recorded as partial in some 24 patients and complete in 2; at median roughly 70 months, approximately 15 remained remitted and about twelve had progressed.

Clones were sequenced by immunoSEQ multiplex PCR, and TCRdb holds only the in-frame ones, with some missing. The table records over 200,000 clones, about four fifths of them present only once. Comment on this clone: Its antigen is undetermined.

Trimming left V 5 bases short and J 6 bases short, with 13 bases between. The CDR3 runs 14 residues. Germline values: CDR1 LNHDA, CDR2 SQIVND (reference sequence). Regarding the study as a whole: Clonality (at baseline) was higher than in age-matched healthy donors and tracked circulating CD8+ T-cell counts. Sampling time points were not equivalent between sustained-remission and progressing patients. There were few public clonotypes, and on treatment they contracted or stayed stable.

The TCR comes from a human donor with chronic lymphocytic leukemia. V usage is TRBV19 and J usage is TRBJ2-2; the D gene is possibly TRBD2 (6 bases). Sequenced here: PBMCs, sampled after 12 months of ibrutinib treatment. The CDR3 is CASSERESSGELFF. Here the CDR3 DNA reads TGTGCCAGTAGTGAACGGGAGAGCTCCGGGGAGCTGTTTTTT.